The 25 T cell receptor beta chains given below trace back to one sample, sequenced in a study of CD8+CD57+ T cells in acquired aplastic anemia. Profiling of TCR beta VDJ combinations and CDR3 sequences used genomic DNA as template. One entry per CDR3 protein, called by TCRdb with MiXCR from the reads. The table lists some 280,000 distinct CDR3 sequences, roughly half of them singletons, with 8% in the top ten. The sequencing input was sorted CD4+, CD8+, or CD8+CD57+ T cells (not recorded which) from PBMCs. These receptors came from a human donor with severe aplastic anemia or a healthy control (not recorded which).

This clonotype has only a few counts. The V call is TRBV29-1, the J call TRBJ1-1, with 9 positions matching TRBD1. Germline CDR1 SQVTM, CDR2 ANQGSEA. V was clipped by 7 bases and J by 2 bases; unmatched bases: 2. This CDR3 contains 12 residues. The CDR3 DNA follows: TGCAGCGGGGGACAGGGAAACACTGAAGCTTTCTTT. It translates to CSGGQGNTEAFF.

CDR3 bases: TGTGCCAGTAGTACACTGACTACTAGTGAGCAGTTCTTC. This sequence encodes CASSTLTTSEQFF. V and J are TRBV19 and TRBJ2-1, with D possibly matching TRBD2 (5 bases). The CDR3 loop spans 13 amino acids. The germline V gene encodes CDR1 LNHDA and CDR2 SQIVND (reference sequence). The V end lost 4 bases, the J end lost 9 bases, and 13 bases lay between the germline ends.

V usage is TRBV20-1 and J usage is TRBJ1-6; 11 positions agree with TRBD1. The CDR3 covers 16 residues. After removal of 5 bases from V and 7 bases from J, the junction contained 10 bases not matched to a gene. Germline V gives CDR1 DFQATT, CDR2 SNEGSKA (reference sequence). CDR3 coding DNA: TGCAGTGCTGGATCCCTAGGGACAGGGGGGAATTCACCCCTCCACTTT. Amino acid sequence: CSAGSLGTGGNSPLHF.

The V call is TRBV7-8, the J call TRBJ1-1; D not resolved. The CDR3 loop spans 14 amino acids. Trimming removed 3 bases from V and 1 base from J, with 9 bases in between. Germline V gives CDR1 SGHVS, CDR2 FQNEAQ. Here the CDR3 DNA reads TGTGCCAGCAGCTTGAGCACCAAGAACACTGAAGCTTTCTTT. The encoded protein is CASSLSTKNTEAFF.

The V and J genes are TRBV9 and TRBJ1-2, with D unresolved. CDR1 and CDR2 (germline): SGDLS, YYNGEE. Trimming shortened V by 0 bases and J by 2 bases, and 11 bases separated the two germline ends. The CDR3 has 15 amino acids. CDR3 in DNA: TGTGCCAGCAGCGTAGAAGGCCTTGGAAACTATGGCTACACCTTC. This encodes CASSVEGLGNYGYTF.

The chain is built from TRBV19 and TRBJ2-2; unclear D gene. V was cut by 7 bases and J by 3 bases, with 15 bases left in between. CDR3 length: 15 amino acids. The germline V gene has CDR1 LNHDA and CDR2 SQIVND (reference sequence). The CDR3 sequence is CASTRQATYTGELFF. The CDR3 DNA reads as TGTGCCAGTACTCGCCAAGCCACCTACACCGGGGAGCTGTTTTTT.

V gene TRBV20-1 combines with J gene TRBJ2-1, with D tentatively TRBD2 (6 bases). This CDR3 has 14 residues. CDR1 is DFQATT, CDR2 SNEGSKA, per germline (reference sequence). The V and J ends lost 5 bases and 0 bases respectively, with 11 bases between them. CDR3 region: CSAYGGSSYNEQFF. The CDR3 DNA reads as TGCAGTGCTTACGGAGGGAGCTCCTACAATGAGCAGTTCTTC.

This clonotype appeared a single time. This chain uses TRBV7-9 with TRBJ2-5; possible D gene TRBD2, 5 bases. CDR3 length: 14 amino acids. Germline loops: CDR1 SEHNR, CDR2 FQNEAQ (reference sequence). Deletions cut 1 base from V and 5 bases from J, with 11 bases between. Here the CDR3 DNA reads TGTGCCAGCAGCTTAGTAGGAGGCCCGGAGACCCAGTACTTC. The encoded protein is CASSLVGGPETQYF.

This clonotype was observed at least ten times. The chain joins TRBV12-3 or TRBV12-4 to TRBJ1-2; 8 nucleotides align to TRBD1. This CDR3 comprises 13 residues. With V trimmed by 5 bases and J by 6 bases, 5 bases remained unmatched. This chain's CDR3 is CASSLRGRDGYTF. For the CDR3, the DNA is TGTGCCAGCAGTCTCAGGGGGCGCGATGGCTACACCTTC.

The chain is built from TRBV7-2 and TRBJ1-3, with D possibly matching TRBD1 (5 bases). The CDR3 length is 12 residues. Between the trimmed V and J ends, which lost 5 bases and 5 bases, there was a span of 7 bases. Germline CDR1 reads SGHTA; CDR2 reads FQGNSA. The CDR3 DNA reads as TGTGCCAGCAGCGGGGCGCGAAACACCATATATTTT. Translation: CASSGARNTIYF.

This chain uses TRBV7-8 with TRBJ2-2; 9 bases agree with TRBD1. Germline assignment: CDR1 SGHVS and CDR2 FQNEAQ. This CDR3 is built from 19 residues. V gave up 5 bases and J gave up 5 bases; unmatched junction bases: 18. CDR3 DNA sequence: TGTGCCAGCAGCCCTCGAATCGGCGAAACAGGGGGCGAGACCGGGGAGCTGTTTTTT. Translation gives CASSPRIGETGGETGELFF. Using reference TRBV7-8 and TRBJ2-2 for the parts outside the CDR3, the full variable domain is GAGVSQSPRYKVAKRGQDVALRCDPISGHVSLFWYQQALGQGPEFLTYFQNEAQLDKSGLPSDRFFAERPEGSVSTLKIQRTQQEDSAVYLCASSPRIGETGGETGELFFGEGSRLTVL.

V usage is TRBV9 and J usage is TRBJ1-3; D perhaps matches TRBD1 (6 bases). V gave up 4 bases and J gave up 2 bases, with 13 bases separating them. Germline CDR1 reads SGDLS; CDR2 reads YYNGEE. The CDR3 contains 15 residues. Written as DNA, the CDR3 is TGTGCCAGCAGCACCGAGGGGGGTCCTGGAAACACCATATATTTT. It is translated as CASSTEGGPGNTIYF.

CDR3 amino acids: CAIRMYELGYTF. Written as DNA, the CDR3 is TGTGCCATTCGGATGTATGAGTTGGGCTACACCTTC. The rearrangement joins TRBV10-3 to TRBJ1-2; D unclear. The CDR3 has 12 amino acids. Trimming left V 9 bases short and J 8 bases short, with 16 bases between. Germline V lookup: CDR1 ENHRY, CDR2 SYGVKD.

A remark on this clonotype: It is likely a read error, because the conserved phenylalanine at the end of the CDR3 is missing. CDR3: CASSLGTVGQYL. The CDR3 DNA reads TGTGCCAGCAGCCTAGGTACTGTCGGGCAGTACCTC. The chain employs TRBV5-5 and TRBJ2-7, with D uncertain. CDR1 is SGHKS and CDR2 is YYEKEE in the germline V gene (reference sequence). With 4 bases removed from V and 9 bases from J, the gap between germline ends came to 14 bases. The CDR3 consists of 12 residues.

This clonotype was seen a handful of times. The chain has TRBV6-1 and TRBJ2-5; tentative D call: TRBD2 (6 bases). The CDR3 has 15 amino acids. CDR1 is MNHNS and CDR2 is SASEGT in the germline V gene. Trimming cost V 7 bases and J 1 base, with 16 bases left between them. CDR3 nucleotide sequence: TGTGCCAGCAATATCCTCCGGGGGAGCCAAGAGACCCAGTACTTC. Its translation: CASNILRGSQETQYF.

This clonotype has a handful of counts. A much larger clone differs from this one at a single base, so this may be a read error. The rearrangement links TRBV27 to TRBJ1-6; D is ambiguous. The CDR3 length is 11 residues. In germline, CDR1 is MNHEY, CDR2 SMNVEV (reference sequence). The V end was cut by 7 bases, the J end by 6 bases, with 4 bases between. The CDR3 DNA follows: TGTGCCAGCAATAGTAATTCACCCCTCCACTTT. It specifies CASNSNSPLHF.

The genes are TRBV19 and TRBJ1-1, with D possibly TRBD1 on 6 matching bases. V was pared by 5 bases and J by 6 bases, with 16 bases between. The CDR3 spans 14 residues. Germline V CDR1 and CDR2: LNHDA, SQIVND (reference sequence). This chain's CDR3 is CASSLGGLYAEAFF. The CDR3 nucleotides are TGTGCCAGTAGTTTAGGGGGATTATATGCTGAAGCTTTCTTT.

The gene calls are TRBV7-3 and TRBJ1-6; no clear D. This CDR3 has 16 residues. Germline CDR1 SGHTA, CDR2 FQGTGA. The germline V and J ends were trimmed by 1 base and 5 bases, with 12 bases remaining between them. In DNA form, the CDR3 reads TGTGCCAGCAGCTTAATGGCGGGGTTGAATAATTCACCCCTCCACTTT. It is translated as CASSLMAGLNNSPLHF.

The chain recombines TRBV5-1 with TRBJ2-2, with D perhaps assigned TRBD1 or TRBD2 (5 bases each). V dropped 1 base and J dropped 3 bases, with 10 bases sitting between them. The CDR3 covers 15 residues. CDR1 and CDR2 (germline): SGHRS, YFSETQ. CDR3 loop: CASSLIQGHTGELFF. As DNA, the CDR3 is TGCGCCAGCAGCTTGATCCAGGGACACACCGGGGAGCTGTTTTTT.

This clonotype was observed many times. V usage is TRBV6-1 and J usage is TRBJ1-1, with D unclear. There are 12 residues in the CDR3. The V gene lost 1 base and the J gene lost 7 bases, with 7 bases spanning the gap. Germline V gene sequence: CDR1 MNHNS, CDR2 SASEGT. The CDR3, as DNA: TGTGCCAGCAGTGAAGGTAGCCGTGAAGCTTTCTTT. Amino acid sequence: CASSEGSREAFF.

The chain joins TRBV20-1 to TRBJ2-1; 7 bases map to TRBD2. From germline, CDR1 is DFQATT and CDR2 SNEGSKA (reference sequence). The junction had 8 bases not matched to a gene; V was cut back by 0 bases and J by 0 bases. The CDR3 is 17 amino acids. The CDR3 spells CSARDLADLYSYNEQFF. CDR3 sequence (DNA): TGCAGTGCTAGAGATCTAGCGGACCTTTACTCCTACAATGAGCAGTTCTTC.

The rearrangement links TRBV5-1 to TRBJ2-3, with 7 bases identical to TRBD1. The J segment lost 3 bases and the V segment lost 2 bases, leaving 9 bases of the junction unmatched. Germline V CDR1 and CDR2: SGHRS, YFSETQ. There are 16 residues in the CDR3. The CDR3 sequence: CASSFDRVFKTDTQYF. DNA of the CDR3: TGCGCCAGCAGCTTTGACAGGGTATTTAAGACAGATACGCAGTATTTT.

This clonotype has a count of ten or more. V gene TRBV7-8 combines with J gene TRBJ2-1; 12 bases are shared with TRBD2. The J segment lost 4 bases and the V segment lost 1 base, leaving 14 bases of the junction unmatched. This CDR3 is built from 20 residues. Germline V gene sequence: CDR1 SGHVS, CDR2 FQNEAQ. CDR3 DNA sequence: TGTGCCAGCAGCTTAGGATTGTCTAGCGGGGGGGATCGCCTGTACAATGAGCAGTTCTTC. Its protein is CASSLGLSSGGDRLYNEQFF.

This clonotype was seen at least ten times. J is TRBJ1-6 and V is TRBV6-6, with a weak D call TRBD1 (6 bases). V dropped 2 bases and J dropped 0 bases, with 14 bases sitting between them. Germline-derived CDR1 and CDR2 are MNHNY and SVGAGI (reference sequence). The CDR3 totals 18 residues. The CDR3 DNA sequence: TGTGCCAGCAGTTACCCCTACAGGGAGAGCTCCTATAATTCACCCCTCCACTTT. This encodes CASSYPYRESSYNSPLHF.

V gene TRBV7-2 combines with J gene TRBJ2-3; TRBD2 matches 9 bases. The germline gives CDR1 SGHTA, CDR2 FQGNSA. There are 15 residues in the CDR3. Trimming took 3 bases from V and 6 from J; bases not matched to a gene: 7. This CDR3 reads CASSFAGGQGDTQYF. The CDR3 nucleotides are TGTGCCAGCAGCTTCGCGGGGGGGCAGGGGGATACGCAGTATTTT. Filled out from reference TRBV7-2 and TRBJ2-3, the complete variable domain reads GAGVSQSPSNKVTEKGKDVELRCDPISGHTALYWYRQSLGQGLEFLIYFQGNSAPDKSGLPSDRFSAERTGGSVSTLTIQRTQQEDSAVYLCASSFAGGQGDTQYFGPGTRLTVL.